Below are 9 T cell receptor beta chains sequenced from a single sample in a study of human T cells and chemical hapten exposure. Time point specified: patch test 3, about 24 weeks after DPC sensitization. Treatment in this sample: therapeutic diphenylcyclopropenone sensitization with weekly scalp DPC. TCRdb redid the calling of the RACE reads with MiXCR, one entry per CDR3 protein. The sample consists of tens of thousands of distinct CDR3 sequences, roughly 13% of them appearing once. The sample consisted of whole blood, taken in connection with sensitization to the hapten diphenylcyclopropenone (DPC). The source of these receptors is a woman aged 45-65 years with alopecia areata. Some clones in this sample may be carry-over from other donors' samples.

The genes are TRBV9 and TRBJ2-7; 7 bases are a match to TRBD2. Germline loops: CDR1 SGDLS, CDR2 YYNGEE. CDR3 size: 16 residues. The V segment lost 3 bases and the J segment 3 bases; nucleotides outside the gene matches: 12. DNA of the CDR3: TGTGCCAGCAGCGCCTATCAGGAGCGGGATATCTACGAGCAGTACTTC. It encodes CASSAYQERDIYEQYF.

There are many counts of this clonotype. The CDR3 loop reads CSVQSSGANVLTF. The DNA of the CDR3 is TGCAGCGTGCAGAGCTCTGGGGCCAACGTCCTGACTTTC. This chain joins TRBV29-1 and TRBJ2-6; D not certain. The CDR3 has 13 amino acids. Germline assignment: CDR1 SQVTM and CDR2 ANQGSEA. The V gene lost 6 bases and the J gene lost 0 bases, with 6 bases spanning the gap. Together with reference TRBV29-1 and TRBJ2-6, the CDR3 gives the full variable domain: SAVISQKPSRDICQRGTSLTIQCQVDSQVTMMFWYRQQPGQSLTLIATANQGSEATYESGFVIDKFPISRPNLTFSTLTVSNMSPEDSSIYLCSVQSSGANVLTFGAGSRLTVL.

This clonotype was detected many times. V gene TRBV7-8 combines with J gene TRBJ1-2; unclear D gene. V lost 0 bases and J 4 bases, leaving 9 bases between the germline ends. This CDR3 region has 14 residues. Germline V gives CDR1 SGHVS, CDR2 FQNEAQ. This CDR3 is CASSLALGVYGYTF. The CDR3 region has the DNA TGTGCCAGCAGCTTAGCGCTGGGAGTCTATGGCTACACCTTC.

This clonotype was seen at least ten times. The chain is built from TRBV12-3 or TRBV12-4 and TRBJ1-1; D remains unclear. Deletions cut 5 bases from V and 7 bases from J, with 17 bases between. The CDR3 contains 14 residues. The DNA of the CDR3 is TGTGCCAGCAGTAGACCCCAGACCTGGAATGAAGCTTTCTTT. Protein: CASSRPQTWNEAFF.

This clonotype has at least ten counts. The V call is TRBV11-2, the J call TRBJ2-1, with D tentatively TRBD1 (5 bases). Trimming stripped 5 bases from V and 7 bases from J, with 18 bases between. The length of the CDR3 is 15 residues. From germline, CDR1 is SGHAT and CDR2 FQNNGV. This CDR3 is CASSPVGRPGNEQFF. The CDR3 DNA reads as TGTGCCAGCAGCCCCGTCGGGCGCCCAGGGAATGAGCAGTTCTTC.

This clonotype was counted ten times or more. This chain joins TRBV7-6 and TRBJ2-5; no clear D. The length of the CDR3 is 13 residues. V lost 1 base and J lost 0, with 3 bases in between. Germline CDR1 reads SGHVS; CDR2 reads FNYEAQ. CDR3 amino acids: CASSLGDQETQYF. CDR3 nucleotide sequence: TGTGCCAGCAGCTTAGGAGACCAAGAGACCCAGTACTTC.

This clonotype was recorded a few times. The V call is TRBV10-3, the J call TRBJ2-2, with D unresolved. Germline assignment: CDR1 ENHRY and CDR2 SYGVKD. The CDR3 totals 12 residues. V was trimmed by 2 bases and J by 7 bases, leaving 5 bases between them. The CDR3 here is CAISEADGELFF. DNA of the CDR3: TGTGCCATCAGTGAGGCCGACGGGGAGCTGTTTTTT.

There are many counts of this clonotype. This chain joins TRBV20-1 and TRBJ2-1, with 11 positions matching TRBD2. Unmatched junction bases numbered 8, after V lost 0 bases and J lost 4 bases. The CDR3 covers 17 residues. CDR1 DFQATT and CDR2 SNEGSKA come from the germline V gene (reference sequence). CDR3 in amino acids: CSARDPLLAGVYNEQFF. CDR3 in DNA: TGCAGTGCTAGAGATCCTTTACTAGCGGGAGTATACAATGAGCAGTTCTTC.

The V gene is TRBV20-1, the J gene TRBJ2-1, with D unresolved. Trimming removed 3 bases from V and 8 bases from J, with 20 bases in between. The CDR3 contains 15 residues. Germline lookup yields CDR1 DFQATT and CDR2 SNEGSKA (reference sequence). The CDR3 here is CSASSSRSVRYEQFF. In DNA form, the CDR3 reads TGCAGTGCTAGTAGCTCCCGATCGGTCCGGTATGAGCAGTTCTTC.